A single sample is the source of the 21 T cell receptor beta chains below, sequenced in a study of a mutant IDH1 vaccine in newly diagnosed glioma. What these receptors recognize is not known. Time point denoted: week 11, during vaccination. Each dose of the vaccine consisted of 300 ug of mutant IDH1 20-mer peptide, with topical imiquimod. This table comes from immunoSEQ multiplex PCR, and its TCRdb copy is limited to in-frame clones, with some not included. The sample has approximately 110,000 clones, 90% seen once; the top ten hold 0.5% to 0.65%. The sequencing here drew on PBMCs, taken from a glioma patient whose treatment included an IDH1 peptide vaccine. The receptors were gathered from a woman in her forties or fifties with glioma.

The chain has TRBV4-2 and TRBJ1-1, with TRBD1 identical over 8 bases. Germline CDR1 is LGHNA and CDR2 is YNFKEQ. The CDR3 consists of 16 residues. The J segment lost 0 bases and the V segment lost 3 bases, leaving 6 bases of the junction unmatched. The CDR3 nucleotides read TGTGCCAGCAGCCAGTCAGACAGGGGCCTGAACACTGAAGCTTTCTTT. It encodes CASSQSDRGLNTEAFF.

The J gene is TRBJ2-1, the V gene TRBV9; tentatively, D is TRBD1 or TRBD2 (6 bases each). The CDR3 runs to 17 residues. Trimming cost V 0 bases and J 4 bases, with 17 bases left between them. Germline V gene lookup returns CDR1 SGDLS and CDR2 YYNGEE. Here the CDR3 reads CASSVGGGGVLYNEQFF. CDR3 DNA: TGTGCCAGCAGCGTAGGTGGAGGGGGAGTCCTTTACAATGAGCAGTTCTTC.

The chain combines TRBV7-3 with TRBJ2-1, with TRBD2 matching over 13 bases. The CDR3 is made up of 15 amino acids. The germline V gene has CDR1 SGHTA and CDR2 FQGTGA. J was trimmed by 3 bases and V by 5 bases; bases with no gene match: 1. This chain's CDR3 is CASSGTSGNYNEQFF. In nucleotides, the CDR3 is TGTGCCAGCAGCGGGACTAGCGGGAACTACAATGAGCAGTTCTTC.

V is TRBV5-1 and J is TRBJ2-7; 8 positions agree with TRBD2. The germline gives CDR1 SGHRS, CDR2 YFSETQ. This CDR3 spans 15 amino acids. Trimming took 0 bases from V and 3 from J; bases not matched to a gene: 5. In DNA form, the CDR3 reads TGCGCCAGCAGCTTGGCGGGAGGGCCGGGCTACGAGCAGTACTTC. The encoded protein is CASSLAGGPGYEQYF.

This clone was recorded once. The chain recombines TRBV6-5 with TRBJ1-6, with D unresolved. V was trimmed by 6 bases and J by 3 bases, leaving 9 bases between them. CDR1 is MNHEY and CDR2 is SVGAGI in the germline V gene. This CDR3 is built from 14 residues. The CDR3 here is CASRTGVYNSPLHF. CDR3 sequence (DNA): TGTGCCAGCAGGACTGGGGTCTATAATTCACCCCTCCACTTT.

This sequence joins TRBV10-2 and TRBJ2-1; 11 bases are a match to TRBD2. Germline V gene data show CDR1 as WSHSY and CDR2 as SAAADI. The V segment lost 6 bases and the J segment 2 bases; nucleotides outside the gene matches: 0. The CDR3 sequence is 14 residues long. The CDR3, as DNA: TGCGCCAGCAGGGGACTAGCGGCCTACAATGAGCAGTTCTTC. Amino acids: CASRGLAAYNEQFF.

The V gene is TRBV25-1, the J gene TRBJ2-7, with D tentatively TRBD1 or TRBD2 (5 bases each). CDR3 size: 14 residues. The V end lost 6 bases, the J end lost 3 bases, and 15 bases lay between the germline ends. In germline, CDR1 is MGHDK, CDR2 SYGVNS. The CDR3 here is CASREPGPHYEQYF. CDR3 bases: TGTGCCAGCAGGGAACCGGGACCACACTACGAGCAGTACTTC.

This sequence joins TRBV29-1 and TRBJ1-2, with D possibly TRBD1 on 5 matching bases. The CDR3 runs 13 residues. V lost 4 bases and J 6 bases, leaving 15 bases between the germline ends. Per the germline V gene, CDR1 is SQVTM and CDR2 is ANQGSEA. DNA of the CDR3: TGCAGCGTTGTAAGGGGCGAAGGGGATGGCTACACCTTC. It specifies CSVVRGEGDGYTF.

V and J are TRBV5-1 and TRBJ1-5; TRBD1 aligns across 8 bases. The CDR3 covers 13 residues. V was clipped by 2 bases and J by 7 bases; unmatched bases: 2. Per germline, CDR1 SGHRS and CDR2 YFSETQ. The CDR3 DNA reads as TGCGCCAGCAGCTTTGACAGGGGACAGCCCCAGCATTTT. The encoded protein is CASSFDRGQPQHF. The full variable domain, rest sourced from reference TRBV5-1 and TRBJ1-5, is KAGVTQTPRYLIKTRGQQVTLSCSPISGHRSVSWYQQTPGQGLQFLFEYFSETQRNKGNFPGRFSGRQFSNSRSEMNVSTLELGDSALYLCASSFDRGQPQHFGDGTRLSIL.

This chain uses TRBV4-1 with TRBJ2-4, with D perhaps TRBD1 (6 bases). Looked up from germline, CDR1 is MGHRA and CDR2 is YSYEKL. The CDR3 runs 15 residues. Deletions cut 3 bases from V and 0 bases from J, with 9 bases between. CDR3: CASSQGASAKNIQYF. The CDR3 DNA reads as TGCGCCAGCAGCCAGGGGGCCTCAGCCAAAAACATTCAGTACTTC.

The gene calls are TRBV5-1 and TRBJ2-1; D may be TRBD2 (5 bases). With 3 bases removed from V and 5 bases from J, the gap between germline ends came to 12 bases. The CDR3 runs 14 residues. Looked up from germline, CDR1 is SGHRS and CDR2 is YFSETQ. This chain's CDR3 is CASSSSPGNNEQFF. In DNA form, the CDR3 reads TGCGCCAGCAGCTCCAGCCCGGGGAACAATGAGCAGTTCTTC.

The chain joins TRBV6-6 to TRBJ1-5, with 8 bases that match TRBD1. The V gene end was trimmed by 0 bases and the J gene end by 5 bases; junction bases not matched to a gene: 3. Germline loops: CDR1 MNHNY, CDR2 SVGAGI (reference sequence). This CDR3 spans 15 amino acids. The CDR3 DNA follows: TGTGCCAGCAGTTACTCTACGACAGGGGATCAGCCCCAGCATTTT. It translates to CASSYSTTGDQPQHF.

The chain combines TRBV27 with TRBJ2-1; tentatively, D is TRBD1 or TRBD2 (5 bases each). V lost 8 bases and J lost 0, with 14 bases in between. Germline V gene sequence: CDR1 MNHEY, CDR2 SMNVEV (reference sequence). The CDR3 sequence is 15 residues long. This CDR3 reads CASQRDQSSYNEQFF. CDR3 nucleotide sequence: TGTGCCAGCCAGAGGGACCAAAGCTCCTACAATGAGCAGTTCTTC.

The V call is TRBV5-5, the J call TRBJ1-2, with unresolved D. The CDR3 sequence is 13 residues long. V shed 4 bases and J shed 1 base, with 8 bases lying between them. Germline V lookup: CDR1 SGHKS, CDR2 YYEKEE (reference sequence). CDR3: CASSPVLNYGYTF. DNA of the CDR3: TGTGCCAGCAGCCCGGTCCTTAACTATGGCTACACCTTC.

The CDR3, as DNA: TGTGCCATCAGTGGCGTGACCGGGTACGAGCAGTACTTC. This encodes CAISGVTGYEQYF. The chain has TRBV10-3 and TRBJ2-7; D gene uncertain. V was trimmed by 4 bases and J by 4 bases, leaving 11 bases between them. CDR1 is ENHRY, CDR2 SYGVKD, per germline. The CDR3 consists of 13 residues.

V usage is TRBV28 and J usage is TRBJ1-2, with TRBD1 identical over 8 bases. Germline V CDR1 and CDR2: MDHEN, SYDVKM. Trimming took 10 bases from V and 4 from J; bases not matched to a gene: 8. This CDR3 region has 13 residues. The CDR3 here is CATRDRTRYGYTF. The CDR3 DNA sequence: TGTGCCACCCGGGACAGGACCCGCTATGGCTACACCTTC.

This clone was seen only once. The V and J genes are TRBV7-9 and TRBJ2-7; 9 bases agree with TRBD2. The germline V gene encodes CDR1 SEHNR and CDR2 FQNEAQ (reference sequence). CDR3 length equals 16 residues. The V segment lost 3 bases and the J segment 3 bases; nucleotides outside the gene matches: 9. The DNA for the CDR3 is TGTGCCAGCAGCTTCGCTCCTGCGGGAGGGGGCTACGAGCAGTACTTC. Protein sequence: CASSFAPAGGGYEQYF.

A remark on this clone: This sample also contains other DNA sequences that code for the same CDR3. The chain has TRBV5-1 and TRBJ2-3; 9 bases align to TRBD1. The CDR3 length is 18 residues. Germline V gives CDR1 SGHRS, CDR2 YFSETQ. V shed 4 bases, J shed 0 bases, and the junction held 12 bases outside the gene matches. In DNA form, the CDR3 reads TGCGCCAGCAGCGGGCAACCCGGGACAGGGCTGAGCACAGATACGCAGTATTTT. Translated, it gives CASSGQPGTGLSTDTQYF.

The chain is built from TRBV14 and TRBJ1-1; D is perhaps TRBD1 (5 bases). V gave up 1 base and J gave up 4 bases, with 13 bases separating them. The CDR3 is made up of 15 amino acids. Germline assignment: CDR1 SGHDN and CDR2 FVKESK. The CDR3 bases are TGTGCCAGCAGCCAAGGGGGACGGTTGACCACTGAAGCTTTCTTT. Translating gives CASSQGGRLTTEAFF. Full variable domain (missing parts from reference TRBV14 and TRBJ1-1): EAGVTQFPSHSVIEKGQTVTLRCDPISGHDNLYWYRRVMGKEIKFLLHFVKESKQDESGMPNNRFLAERTGGTYSTLKVQPAELEDSGVYFCASSQGGRLTTEAFFGQGTRLTVV.

V usage is TRBV5-1 and J usage is TRBJ2-1; no definite D call. The length of the CDR3 is 12 residues. Germline CDR1 SGHRS, CDR2 YFSETQ. V was shortened by 4 bases and J by 5 bases, with 7 bases between the two germline ends. This CDR3 reads CASSHSDNEQFF. As DNA, the CDR3 is TGCGCCAGCAGCCACTCGGACAATGAGCAGTTCTTC.

This chain uses TRBV12-5 with TRBJ1-3; possible D gene TRBD1, 5 bases. V lost 2 bases and J lost 2, with 7 bases in between. Per germline, CDR1 LGHNT and CDR2 FRNRAP. CDR3 length: 14 amino acids. CDR3 nucleotides: TGTGCTAGTGGTTTGTCAGGGACTGGAAACACCATATATTTT. Translating gives CASGLSGTGNTIYF.